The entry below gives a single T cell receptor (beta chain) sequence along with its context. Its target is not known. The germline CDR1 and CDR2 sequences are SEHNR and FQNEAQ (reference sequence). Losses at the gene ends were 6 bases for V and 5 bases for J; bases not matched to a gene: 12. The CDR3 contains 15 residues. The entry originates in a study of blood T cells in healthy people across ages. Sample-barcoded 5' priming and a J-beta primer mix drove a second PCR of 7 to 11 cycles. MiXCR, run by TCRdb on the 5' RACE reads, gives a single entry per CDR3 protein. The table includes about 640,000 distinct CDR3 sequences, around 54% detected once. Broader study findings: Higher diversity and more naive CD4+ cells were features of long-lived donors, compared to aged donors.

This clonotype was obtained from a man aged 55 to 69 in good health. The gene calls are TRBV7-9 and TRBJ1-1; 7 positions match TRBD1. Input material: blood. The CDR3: CASSADHRGWTEAFF. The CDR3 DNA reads TGTGCCAGCAGTGCCGACCACAGGGGTTGGACTGAAGCTTTCTTT.